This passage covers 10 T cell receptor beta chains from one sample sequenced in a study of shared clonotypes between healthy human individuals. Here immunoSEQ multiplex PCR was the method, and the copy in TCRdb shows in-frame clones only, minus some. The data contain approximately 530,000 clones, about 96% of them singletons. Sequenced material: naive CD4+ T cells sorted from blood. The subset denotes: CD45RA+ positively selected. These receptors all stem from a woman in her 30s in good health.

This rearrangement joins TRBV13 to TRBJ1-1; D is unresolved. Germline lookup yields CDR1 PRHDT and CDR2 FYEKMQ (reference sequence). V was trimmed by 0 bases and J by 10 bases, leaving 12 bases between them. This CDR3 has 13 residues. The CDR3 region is CASSLGGYKGAFF. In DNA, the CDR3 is TGTGCCAGCAGCTTAGGGGGCTATAAGGGAGCTTTCTTT.

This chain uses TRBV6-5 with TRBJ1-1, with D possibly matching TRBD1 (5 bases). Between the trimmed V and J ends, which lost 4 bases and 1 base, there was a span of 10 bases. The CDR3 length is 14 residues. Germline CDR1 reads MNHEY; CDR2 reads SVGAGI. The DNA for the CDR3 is TGTGCCAGCAGTTTGGGGGATGAGAACACTGAAGCTTTCTTT. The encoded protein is CASSLGDENTEAFF.

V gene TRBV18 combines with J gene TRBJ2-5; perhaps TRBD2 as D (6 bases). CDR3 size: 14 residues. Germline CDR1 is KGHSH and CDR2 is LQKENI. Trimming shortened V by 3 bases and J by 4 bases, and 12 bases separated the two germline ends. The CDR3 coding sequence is TGTGCCAGCTCACCGCGAGCGGAGGGAGAGACCCAGTACTTC. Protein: CASSPRAEGETQYF.

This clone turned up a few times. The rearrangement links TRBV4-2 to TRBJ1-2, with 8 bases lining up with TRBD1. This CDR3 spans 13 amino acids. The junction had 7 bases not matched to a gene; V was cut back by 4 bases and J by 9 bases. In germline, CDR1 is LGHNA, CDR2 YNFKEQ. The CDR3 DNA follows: TGTGCCAGCAGCCCCCGGACAGGGTCACGCTACACCTTC. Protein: CASSPRTGSRYTF.

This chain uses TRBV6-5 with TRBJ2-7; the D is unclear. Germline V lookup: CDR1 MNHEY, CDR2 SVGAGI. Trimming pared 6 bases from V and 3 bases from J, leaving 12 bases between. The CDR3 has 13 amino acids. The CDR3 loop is CASRSMPNYEQYF. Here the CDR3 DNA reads TGTGCCAGCAGGAGTATGCCAAACTACGAGCAGTACTTC.

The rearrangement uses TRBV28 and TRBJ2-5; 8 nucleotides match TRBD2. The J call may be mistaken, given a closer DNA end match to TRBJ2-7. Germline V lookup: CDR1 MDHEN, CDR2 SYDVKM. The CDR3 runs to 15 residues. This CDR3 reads CASRPRVGAGAEQYF. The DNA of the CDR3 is TGTGCCAGCAGACCTCGGGTAGGAGCGGGAGCCGAGCAGTACTTC.

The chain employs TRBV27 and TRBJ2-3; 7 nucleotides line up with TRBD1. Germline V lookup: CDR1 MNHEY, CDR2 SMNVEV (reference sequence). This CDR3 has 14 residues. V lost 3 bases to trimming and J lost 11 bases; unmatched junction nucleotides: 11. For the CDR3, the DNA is TGTGCCAGCAGTTTGTCCTGGGGACAGTTTAGGCAGTATTTT. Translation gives CASSLSWGQFRQYF.

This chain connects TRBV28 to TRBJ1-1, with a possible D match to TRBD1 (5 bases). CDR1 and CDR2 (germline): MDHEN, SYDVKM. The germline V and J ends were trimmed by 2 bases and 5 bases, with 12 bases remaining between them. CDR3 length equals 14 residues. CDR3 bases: TGTGCCAGCAGTTTAGCCGCAGGGTGGACTGAAGCTTTCTTT. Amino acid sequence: CASSLAAGWTEAFF.

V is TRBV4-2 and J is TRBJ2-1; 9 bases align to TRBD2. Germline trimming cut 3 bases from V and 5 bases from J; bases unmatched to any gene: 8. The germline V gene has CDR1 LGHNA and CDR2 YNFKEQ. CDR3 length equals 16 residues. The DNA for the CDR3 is TGTGCCAGCAGCCAGGGCAGCGGGAGGCAAGACAATGAGCAGTTCTTC. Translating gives CASSQGSGRQDNEQFF.

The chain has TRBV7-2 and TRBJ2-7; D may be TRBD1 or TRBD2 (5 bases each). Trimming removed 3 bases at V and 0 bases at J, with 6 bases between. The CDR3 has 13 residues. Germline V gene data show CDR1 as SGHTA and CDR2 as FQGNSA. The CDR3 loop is CASSLGPSYEQYF. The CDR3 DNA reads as TGTGCCAGCAGCTTGGGACCCTCCTACGAGCAGTACTTC.